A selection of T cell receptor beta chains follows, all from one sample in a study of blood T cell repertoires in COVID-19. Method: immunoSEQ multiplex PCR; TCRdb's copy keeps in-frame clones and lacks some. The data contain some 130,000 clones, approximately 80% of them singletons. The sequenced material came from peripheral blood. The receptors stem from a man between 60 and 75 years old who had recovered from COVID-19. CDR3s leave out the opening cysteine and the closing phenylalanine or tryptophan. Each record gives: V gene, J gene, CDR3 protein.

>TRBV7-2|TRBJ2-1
ASSSRDRFNNEQF
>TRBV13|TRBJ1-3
ASSLKGRWNTIY
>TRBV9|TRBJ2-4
ASSTGTGGLGNIQY
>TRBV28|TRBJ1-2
AATVGGYGYT
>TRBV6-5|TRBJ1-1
ASSYSWPGNTEAF
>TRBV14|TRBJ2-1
ASSQGTSGGYNEQF
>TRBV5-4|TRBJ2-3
ASSLALAGGRADTQY
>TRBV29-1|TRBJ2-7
SVRLEGSSYEQY
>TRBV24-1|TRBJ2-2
ATSDLPPGLAGLTGELF
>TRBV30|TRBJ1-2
AWSVKGAYGYT
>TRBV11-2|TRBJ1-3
ASSPRRGGGNTIY
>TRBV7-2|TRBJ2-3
ASSLYRRTDTQY
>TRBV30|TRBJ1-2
AWSAQQGNYGYT
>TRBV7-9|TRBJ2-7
ASSSSGSYEQY
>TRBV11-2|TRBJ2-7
ASSLDRDSTEQY
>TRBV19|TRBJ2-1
ASSTVTGDYNEQF
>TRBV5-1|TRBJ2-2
ASSWTRDRTGELF
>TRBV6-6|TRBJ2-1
ASSYLAGGPNEQF
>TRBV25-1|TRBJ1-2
ASSDPGVGGGNYGYT
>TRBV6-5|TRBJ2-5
ASNMRGSLKTQY
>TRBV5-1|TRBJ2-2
ASSWGGENTGELF
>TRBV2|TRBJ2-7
ASVIDPGQGAYEQY
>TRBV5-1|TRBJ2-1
ASSKQTGLDEQF
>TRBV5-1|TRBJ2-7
ASGRPDPGQEQY
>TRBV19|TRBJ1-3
ASSAGRSGNTIY
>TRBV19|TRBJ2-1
ASSIPDRGYNEQF
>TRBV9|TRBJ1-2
ASSPNLQGWSGYT
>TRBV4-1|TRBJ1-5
ASSQDRRQGPSNQPQH
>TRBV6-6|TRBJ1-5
ASSYTGQGEQPQH
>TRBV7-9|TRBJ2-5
ASSPSGQETQY
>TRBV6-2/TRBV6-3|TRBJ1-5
ASSTTGGATQPQH
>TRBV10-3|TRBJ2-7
AISGDEQY
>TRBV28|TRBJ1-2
ASSSLLTGYGYT
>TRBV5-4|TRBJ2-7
ASSPLNRDEQY
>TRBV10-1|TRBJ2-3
ASTFSGTSGTRGTQY
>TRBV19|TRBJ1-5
ASSRDRPSNQPQH
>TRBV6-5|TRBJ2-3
ASSPRVEADTQY